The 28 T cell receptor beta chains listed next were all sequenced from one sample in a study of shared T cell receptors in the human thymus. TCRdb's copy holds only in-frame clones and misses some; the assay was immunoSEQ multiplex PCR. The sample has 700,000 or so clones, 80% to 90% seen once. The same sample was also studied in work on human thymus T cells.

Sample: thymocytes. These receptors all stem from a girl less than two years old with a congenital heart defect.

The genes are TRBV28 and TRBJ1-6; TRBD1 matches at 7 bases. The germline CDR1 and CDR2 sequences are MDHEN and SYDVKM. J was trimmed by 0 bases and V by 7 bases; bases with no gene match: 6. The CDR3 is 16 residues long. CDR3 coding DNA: TGTGCCAGCAAAGAACAGGGGAGCTCCTATAATTCACCCCTCCACTTT. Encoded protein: CASKEQGSSYNSPLHF.

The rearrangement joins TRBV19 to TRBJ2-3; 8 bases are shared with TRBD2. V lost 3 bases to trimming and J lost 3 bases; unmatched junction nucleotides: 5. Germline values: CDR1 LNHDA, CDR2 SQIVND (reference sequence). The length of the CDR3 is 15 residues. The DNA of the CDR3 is TGTGCCAGTAGTATCCTGCCTAGCGGGACAGATACGCAGTATTTT. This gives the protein CASSILPSGTDTQYF.

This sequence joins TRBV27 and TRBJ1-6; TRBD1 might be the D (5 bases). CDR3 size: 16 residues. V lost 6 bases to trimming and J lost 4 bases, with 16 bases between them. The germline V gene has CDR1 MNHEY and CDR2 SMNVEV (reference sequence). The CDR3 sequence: CASRVGRTGYNSPLHF. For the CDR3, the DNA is TGTGCCAGCAGAGTTGGCAGAACAGGATATAATTCACCCCTCCACTTT.

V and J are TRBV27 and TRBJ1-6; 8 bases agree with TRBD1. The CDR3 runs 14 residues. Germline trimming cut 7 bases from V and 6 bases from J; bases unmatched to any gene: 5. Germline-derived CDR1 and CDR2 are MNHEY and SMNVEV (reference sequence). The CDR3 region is CASKRTGTNSPLHF. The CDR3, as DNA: TGTGCCAGCAAGAGGACAGGGACTAATTCACCCCTCCACTTT.

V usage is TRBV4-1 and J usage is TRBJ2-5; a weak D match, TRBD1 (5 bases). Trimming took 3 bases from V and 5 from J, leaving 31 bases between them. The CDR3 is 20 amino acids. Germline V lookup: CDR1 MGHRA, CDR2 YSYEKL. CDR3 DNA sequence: TGCGCCAGCAGCCATCTCTGCTTAGGGCAGGGCTTGGGGCCAAGGGAGACCCAGTACTTC. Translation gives CASSHLCLGQGLGPRETQYF.

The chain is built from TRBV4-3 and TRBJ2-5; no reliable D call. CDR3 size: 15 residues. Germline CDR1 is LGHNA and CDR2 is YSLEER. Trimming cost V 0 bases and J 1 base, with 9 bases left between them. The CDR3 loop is CASSQDGAGQETQYF. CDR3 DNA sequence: TGCGCCAGCAGCCAAGACGGCGCAGGCCAAGAGACCCAGTACTTC.

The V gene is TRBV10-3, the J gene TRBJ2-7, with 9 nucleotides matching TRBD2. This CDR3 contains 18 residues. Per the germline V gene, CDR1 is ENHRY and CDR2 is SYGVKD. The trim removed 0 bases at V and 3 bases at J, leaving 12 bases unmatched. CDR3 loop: CAISESTVSLRGGYEQYF. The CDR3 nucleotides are TGTGCCATCAGTGAGTCGACTGTGAGTTTGCGGGGGGGCTACGAGCAGTACTTC.

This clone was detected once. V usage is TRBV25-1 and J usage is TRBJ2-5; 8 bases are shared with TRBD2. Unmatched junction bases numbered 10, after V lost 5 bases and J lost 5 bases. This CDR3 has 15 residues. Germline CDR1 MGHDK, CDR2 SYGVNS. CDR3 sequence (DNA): TGTGCCAGCAGTACGCAGTGGGGACTAGTTGAGACCCAGTACTTC. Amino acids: CASSTQWGLVETQYF.

CDR3 residues: CASGVPGASSGNTIYF. CDR3 nucleotide sequence: TGTGCTAGTGGTGTACCGGGAGCCTCCTCTGGAAACACCATATATTTT. The chain joins TRBV12-5 to TRBJ1-3; D is unresolved. The ends were cut back, 5 bases at V and 0 bases at J, with 14 bases in the middle. This CDR3 comprises 16 residues. Looked up from germline, CDR1 is LGHNT and CDR2 is FRNRAP.

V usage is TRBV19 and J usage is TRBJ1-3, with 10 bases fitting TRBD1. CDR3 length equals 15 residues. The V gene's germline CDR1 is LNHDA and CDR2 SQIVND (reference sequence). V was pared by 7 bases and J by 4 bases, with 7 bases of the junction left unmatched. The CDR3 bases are TGTGCCAGTACCGTGACAGGGGGCGAAGGAAACACCATATATTTT. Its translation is CASTVTGGEGNTIYF.

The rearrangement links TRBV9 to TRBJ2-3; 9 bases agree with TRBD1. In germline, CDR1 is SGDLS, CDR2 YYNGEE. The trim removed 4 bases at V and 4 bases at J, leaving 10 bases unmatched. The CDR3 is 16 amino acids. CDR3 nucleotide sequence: TGTGCCAGCAGCTCACAGGGGGCGCGGAAGCCAGATACGCAGTATTTT. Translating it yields CASSSQGARKPDTQYF.

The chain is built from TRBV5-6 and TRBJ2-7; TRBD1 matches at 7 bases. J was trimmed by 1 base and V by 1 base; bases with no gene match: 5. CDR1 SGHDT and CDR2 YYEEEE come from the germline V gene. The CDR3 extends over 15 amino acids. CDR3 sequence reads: CASSLLTGLSYEQYF. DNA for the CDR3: TGTGCCAGCAGCTTGCTGACAGGGTTGTCCTACGAGCAGTACTTC.

The CDR3 coding sequence is TGTGCCAGCTCACGGCCCGACAGCCCTCAAGCTTTCTTT. Amino acid sequence: CASSRPDSPQAFF. The J gene is TRBJ1-1, the V gene TRBV18; D is perhaps TRBD1 (5 bases). The CDR3 contains 13 residues. The ends were cut back, 4 bases at V and 9 bases at J, with 15 bases in the middle. Looked up from germline, CDR1 is KGHSH and CDR2 is LQKENI.

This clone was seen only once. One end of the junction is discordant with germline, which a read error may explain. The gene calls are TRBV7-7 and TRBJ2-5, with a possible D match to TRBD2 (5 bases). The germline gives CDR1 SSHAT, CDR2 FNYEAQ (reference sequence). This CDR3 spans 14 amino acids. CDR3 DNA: TGTGCTAGCAGCTTTGGAGGACCCCAAGAGACCCAGTACTTC. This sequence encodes CASSFGGPQETQYF.

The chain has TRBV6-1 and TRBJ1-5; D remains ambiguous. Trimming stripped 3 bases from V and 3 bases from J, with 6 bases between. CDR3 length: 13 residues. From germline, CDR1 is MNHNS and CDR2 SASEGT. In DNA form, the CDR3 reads TGTGCCAGCAGTGACCGGGTCAATCAGCCCCAGCATTTT. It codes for CASSDRVNQPQHF.

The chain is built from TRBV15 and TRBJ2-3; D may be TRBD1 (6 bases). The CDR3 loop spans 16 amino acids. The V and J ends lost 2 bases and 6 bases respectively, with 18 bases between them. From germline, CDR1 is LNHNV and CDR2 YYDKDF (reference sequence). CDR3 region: CATSRTRQEVGDTQYF. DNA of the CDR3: TGTGCCACCAGCAGAACCAGACAGGAAGTAGGGGATACGCAGTATTTT.

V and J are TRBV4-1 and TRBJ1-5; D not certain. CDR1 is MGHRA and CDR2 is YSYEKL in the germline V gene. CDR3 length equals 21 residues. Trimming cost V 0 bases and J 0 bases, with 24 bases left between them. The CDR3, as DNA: TGCGCCAGCAGCCAAGAGGGGATACAGCGGGCCACACCCTATAGCAATCAGCCCCAGCATTTT. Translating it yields CASSQEGIQRATPYSNQPQHF.

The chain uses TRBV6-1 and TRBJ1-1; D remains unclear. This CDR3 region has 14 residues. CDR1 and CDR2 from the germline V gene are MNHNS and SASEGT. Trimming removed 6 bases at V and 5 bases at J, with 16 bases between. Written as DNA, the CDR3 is TGTGCCAGCAGACACGGATCGTCGGGAACTGAAGCTTTCTTT. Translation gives CASRHGSSGTEAFF.

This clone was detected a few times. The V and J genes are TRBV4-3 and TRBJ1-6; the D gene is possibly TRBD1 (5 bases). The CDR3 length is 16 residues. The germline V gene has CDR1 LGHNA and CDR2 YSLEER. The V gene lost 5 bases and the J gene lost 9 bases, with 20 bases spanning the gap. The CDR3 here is CASSTRGGVFGSPLHF. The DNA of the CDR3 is TGCGCCAGCAGCACACGGGGGGGGGTCTTTGGTTCACCCCTCCACTTT.

In DNA, the CDR3 is TGCGCCAGCAGCCCCGGACAGGGGAATGAAAAACTGTTTTTT. Residues: CASSPGQGNEKLFF. The chain is built from TRBV10-1 and TRBJ1-4; 9 bases fit TRBD1. The CDR3 sequence is 14 residues long. CDR1 is WNHNN, CDR2 SYGVQD, per germline (reference sequence). Trimming took 6 bases from V and 5 from J; bases not matched to a gene: 4.

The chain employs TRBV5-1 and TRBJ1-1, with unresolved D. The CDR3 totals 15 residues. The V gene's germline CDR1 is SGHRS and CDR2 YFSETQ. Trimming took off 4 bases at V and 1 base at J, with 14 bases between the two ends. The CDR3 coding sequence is TGCGCCAGCAGCCTGCGTGGGCGGGAGAACACTGAAGCTTTCTTT. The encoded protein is CASSLRGRENTEAFF.

In DNA, the CDR3 is TGTGCCAGCAGCTTGGGGGGCCCGCAGGATAATTCACCCCTCCACTTT. Its translation: CASSLGGPQDNSPLHF. The V call is TRBV5-6, the J call TRBJ1-6; maybe TRBD1 (5 bases). Germline CDR1 reads SGHDT; CDR2 reads YYEEEE. Trimming took off 0 bases at V and 5 bases at J, with 12 bases between the two ends. There are 16 residues in the CDR3.

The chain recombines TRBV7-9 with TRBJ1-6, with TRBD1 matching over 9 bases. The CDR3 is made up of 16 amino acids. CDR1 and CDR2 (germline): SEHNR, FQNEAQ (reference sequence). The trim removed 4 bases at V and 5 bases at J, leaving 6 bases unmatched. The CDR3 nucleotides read TGTGCCAGCAGCTATACAGGGGGCAGGGATAATTCACCCCTCCACTTT. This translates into CASSYTGGRDNSPLHF.

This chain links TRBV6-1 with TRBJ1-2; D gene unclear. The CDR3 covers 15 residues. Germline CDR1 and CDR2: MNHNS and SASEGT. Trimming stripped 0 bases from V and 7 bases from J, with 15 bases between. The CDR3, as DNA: TGTGCCAGCAGTGAAGCGCCCCACTATGAGAGTGGCTACACCTTC. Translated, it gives CASSEAPHYESGYTF.

CDR3 sequence: CASSLLTGPLSKDTQYF. For the CDR3, the DNA is TGTGCCAGCAGTTTACTGACAGGACCCCTCAGTAAAGATACGCAGTATTTT. The chain links TRBV28 to TRBJ2-3, with a possible D match to TRBD1 (6 bases). This CDR3 comprises 17 residues. V was pared by 2 bases and J by 5 bases, with 20 bases between. CDR1 is MDHEN and CDR2 is SYDVKM in the germline V gene.

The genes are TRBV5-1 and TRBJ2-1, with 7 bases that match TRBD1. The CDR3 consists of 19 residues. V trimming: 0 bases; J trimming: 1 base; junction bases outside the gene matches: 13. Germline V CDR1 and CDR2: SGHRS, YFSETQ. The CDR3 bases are TGCGCCAGCAGCTTGGCATTCCTCAGACAGGGTCGATCCTACAATGAGCAGTTCTTC. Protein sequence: CASSLAFLRQGRSYNEQFF.

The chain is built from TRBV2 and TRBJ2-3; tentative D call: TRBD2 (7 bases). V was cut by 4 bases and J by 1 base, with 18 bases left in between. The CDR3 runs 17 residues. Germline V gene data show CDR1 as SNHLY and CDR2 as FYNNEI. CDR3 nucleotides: TGTGCCAGCAGTGTGGGATGTCGGGGGGCCGGCACAGATACGCAGTATTTT. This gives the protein CASSVGCRGAGTDTQYF.

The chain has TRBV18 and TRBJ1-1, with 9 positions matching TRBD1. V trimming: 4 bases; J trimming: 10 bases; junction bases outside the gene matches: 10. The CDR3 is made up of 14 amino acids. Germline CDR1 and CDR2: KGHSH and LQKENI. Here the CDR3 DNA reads TGTGCCAGCTCACTGACAGGGGGGGGCGAAGGAGCTTTCTTT. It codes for CASSLTGGGEGAFF.